This T cell receptor beta chain was identified during a study of T cell changes during pregnancy in multiple sclerosis. This clone was observed a single time. The CDR3 runs 14 residues. Looked up from germline, CDR1 is SGHDT and CDR2 is YYEEEE. V was trimmed by 4 bases and J by 2 bases, leaving 10 bases between them. Some clones are missing from TCRdb's copy, which holds only in-frame ones; the method was immunoSEQ multiplex PCR. In the table there are more than 35,000 clones, 88% of which are singletons. This clonotype was sampled from a female donor in good health, enrolled as a control in a pregnancy study. V is TRBV5-6 and J is TRBJ1-5; TRBD1 might be the D (6 bases). This sample comprised CD8+ T cells from peripheral blood mononuclear cells, obtained after pregnancy. Written as DNA, the CDR3 is TGTGCCAGCAGCCTAGGGGGTGGCAATCAGCCCCAGCATTTT. It encodes CASSLGGGNQPQHF.